The 21 T cell receptor beta chains given below trace back to one sample, sequenced in a study of a mutant IDH1 vaccine in newly diagnosed glioma. These receptors' antigens are unknown. As for time point: week 11, during vaccination. In every dose of vaccine, 300 ug of mutant IDH1 20-mer peptide was given alongside topical imiquimod. Profiling relied on immunoSEQ multiplex PCR, and the TCRdb table lists in-frame clones only, not all of them. The top ten hold 0.61% of the sample, which has about 110,000 clones, 90% seen once. This specimen consisted of PBMCs, obtained from a glioma patient whose treatment included an IDH1 peptide vaccine. The receptors stem from a woman between 45 and 60 years old with glioma.

This clone has just one count. This chain links TRBV2 with TRBJ1-5; 7 bases agree with TRBD1. From germline, CDR1 is SNHLY and CDR2 FYNNEI. CDR3 length equals 15 residues. Trimming at V came to 10 bases and at J to 4 bases, leaving 13 bases not matched to a gene. The CDR3 DNA follows: TGTGCCACCTCTTTGGGGACAGCAGTTAATCAGCCCCAGCATTTT. This sequence encodes CATSLGTAVNQPQHF.

J is TRBJ2-7 and V is TRBV6-6; 8 nucleotides align to TRBD2. Germline CDR1 and CDR2: MNHNY and SVGAGI (reference sequence). The CDR3 sequence is 16 residues long. V trimming: 6 bases; J trimming: 4 bases; junction bases outside the gene matches: 14. CDR3 in DNA: TGTGCCAGCAGCACTACCCCTTACGGGAGGGGATACGAGCAGTACTTC. This gives the protein CASSTTPYGRGYEQYF.

The chain recombines TRBV9 with TRBJ2-2, with TRBD2 matching 11 bases. Germline values: CDR1 SGDLS, CDR2 YYNGEE. With V trimmed by 0 bases and J by 1 base, 11 bases remained unmatched. The CDR3 extends over 20 amino acids. The CDR3 region is CASSVGLAGSRLLNTGELFF. Written as DNA, the CDR3 is TGTGCCAGCAGCGTAGGACTAGCGGGATCCCGGCTACTGAACACCGGGGAGCTGTTTTTT.

The genes are TRBV19 and TRBJ1-2; D is perhaps TRBD1 (6 bases). This CDR3 is 14 amino acids long. Trimming removed 7 bases from V and 5 bases from J, with 17 bases in between. The V gene's germline CDR1 is LNHDA and CDR2 SQIVND (reference sequence). This chain's CDR3 is CASTPGRGNYGYTF. CDR3 sequence (DNA): TGTGCCAGTACTCCCGGAAGGGGGAATTATGGCTACACCTTC. Using reference TRBV19 and TRBJ1-2 for the parts outside the CDR3, the full variable domain is DGGITQSPKYLFRKEGQNVTLSCEQNLNHDAMYWYRQDPGQGLRLIYYSQIVNDFQKGDIAEGYSVSREKKESFPLTVTSAQKNPTAFYLCASTPGRGNYGYTFGSGTRLTVV.

The rearrangement links TRBV7-3 to TRBJ2-3, with 11 bases identical to TRBD2. This CDR3 contains 18 residues. Germline values: CDR1 SGHTA, CDR2 FQGTGA. Trimming took 3 bases from V and 2 from J; bases not matched to a gene: 10. CDR3 nucleotide sequence: TGTGCCAGCAGCTTGGGACTTCTAGCGGGAGGATCCACAGATACGCAGTATTTT. This translates into CASSLGLLAGGSTDTQYF.

The rearrangement uses TRBV10-2 and TRBJ1-4; no definite D call. The CDR3 runs 13 residues. The germline V and J ends were trimmed by 5 bases and 3 bases, with 7 bases remaining between them. Looked up from germline, CDR1 is WSHSY and CDR2 is SAAADI. CDR3 in DNA: TGCGCCAGCAGTCGACACGCTAATGAAAAACTGTTTTTT. Translated, it gives CASSRHANEKLFF.

The DNA for the CDR3 is TGTGCCATCAGCGACACCCGGCGTGCCACCTACAATGAGCAGTTCTTC. Protein: CAISDTRRATYNEQFF. The chain couples TRBV10-3 to TRBJ2-1; D is uncertain. V shed 6 bases and J shed 2 bases, with 17 bases lying between them. The V gene's germline CDR1 is ENHRY and CDR2 SYGVKD. There are 16 residues in the CDR3.

The chain joins TRBV30 to TRBJ1-2, with TRBD1 matching 8 bases. V was pared by 1 base and J by 8 bases, with 3 bases of the junction left unmatched. The CDR3 extends over 12 amino acids. Germline V lookup: CDR1 GTSNPN, CDR2 SVGIG (reference sequence). The CDR3: CAWSAGGGGYTF. CDR3 DNA: TGTGCCTGGAGTGCAGGGGGCGGGGGCTACACCTTC.

This sequence joins TRBV19 and TRBJ2-5; D call uncertain. The germline gives CDR1 LNHDA, CDR2 SQIVND (reference sequence). The CDR3 length is 14 residues. V was pared by 1 base and J by 7 bases, with 13 bases between. The chain's CDR3 is CASSIGSLLGTQYF. The CDR3 bases are TGTGCCAGTAGTATAGGGTCCCTCCTTGGGACCCAGTACTTC.

This clone appeared a few times. V usage is TRBV5-1 and J usage is TRBJ1-2; weak D call: TRBD1 (5 bases). From germline, CDR1 is SGHRS and CDR2 YFSETQ. The length of the CDR3 is 13 residues. V lost 3 bases to trimming and J lost 5 bases, with 11 bases between them. CDR3 in DNA: TGCGCCAGCAGCTGGGACGGACTGTATGGCTACACCTTC. Translating gives CASSWDGLYGYTF.

The J gene is TRBJ2-6, the V gene TRBV4-1; no reliable D call. Germline-derived CDR1 and CDR2 are MGHRA and YSYEKL. This CDR3 has 13 residues. Deletions cut 4 bases from V and 1 base from J, with 2 bases between. Written as DNA, the CDR3 is TGCGCCAGCAGCCTATCTGGGGCCAACGTCCTGACTTTC. Its protein product is CASSLSGANVLTF.

CDR3 residues: CASSVSRSGGWNTEAFF. DNA for the CDR3: TGTGCCAGCAGCGTGTCCCGCTCAGGGGGCTGGAACACTGAAGCTTTCTTT. This chain uses TRBV5-5 with TRBJ1-1; 8 positions agree with TRBD1. Germline V gene sequence: CDR1 SGHKS, CDR2 YYEKEE (reference sequence). J gave up 1 base and V 4 bases, and 12 bases lay outside the gene matches. This CDR3 has 17 amino acids.

The chain couples TRBV7-8 to TRBJ2-1; D gene unclear. Trimming took 1 base from V and 0 from J, leaving 7 bases between them. CDR1 and CDR2 from the germline V gene are SGHVS and FQNEAQ. The CDR3 totals 15 residues. The CDR3 DNA follows: TGTGCCAGCAGCTTAGTTCGGAGCTCCTACAATGAGCAGTTCTTC. It codes for CASSLVRSSYNEQFF.

V usage is TRBV19 and J usage is TRBJ1-5, with TRBD1 as a possible D gene (5 bases). CDR3 length: 17 residues. Germline V lookup: CDR1 LNHDA, CDR2 SQIVND (reference sequence). The V and J ends lost 2 bases and 6 bases respectively, with 20 bases between them. CDR3 residues: CASSINGPGRGVQPQHF. DNA of the CDR3: TGTGCCAGTAGTATAAATGGTCCGGGGCGAGGAGTTCAGCCCCAGCATTTT.

This rearrangement joins TRBV4-2 to TRBJ2-2; 8 bases agree with TRBD2. CDR3 length: 16 residues. The V and J ends lost 0 bases and 4 bases, in that order; junction bases with no gene match: 4. The germline V gene has CDR1 LGHNA and CDR2 YNFKEQ. As DNA, the CDR3 is TGTGCCAGCAGCCAAGATGCGGCGGGGGGCACCGGGGAGCTGTTTTTT. Amino acid sequence: CASSQDAAGGTGELFF.

This clone was recorded a few times. The chain links TRBV5-6 to TRBJ2-1; 9 bases fit TRBD1. Trimming took 4 bases from V and 2 from J; bases not matched to a gene: 16. This CDR3 has 19 residues. Germline CDR1 SGHDT, CDR2 YYEEEE. Written as DNA, the CDR3 is TGTGCCAGCAGCGGTTACAGGGGGCAAGGCGCGTCTCCCTACAATGAGCAGTTCTTC. Translated, it gives CASSGYRGQGASPYNEQFF. The variable domain in full, with the rest retrieved from reference TRBV5-6 and TRBJ2-1, is DAGVTQSPTHLIKTRGQQVTLRCSPKSGHDTVSWYQQALGQGPQFIFQYYEEEERQRGNFPDRFSGHQFPNYSSELNVNALLLGDSALYLCASSGYRGQGASPYNEQFFGPGTRLTVL.

The J gene is TRBJ2-7, the V gene TRBV28; TRBD1 aligns across 9 bases. The CDR3 has 15 residues. Germline trimming cut 4 bases from V and 4 bases from J; bases unmatched to any gene: 8. Germline V CDR1 and CDR2: MDHEN, SYDVKM. CDR3 region: CASSSSGQGRYEQYF. CDR3 in DNA: TGTGCCAGCAGTTCATCGGGACAGGGAAGGTACGAGCAGTACTTC.

The V call is TRBV9, the J call TRBJ1-5, with a tentative D call TRBD1 (5 bases). V lost 8 bases and J lost 3, with 18 bases in between. CDR3 length equals 15 residues. Germline-derived CDR1 and CDR2 are SGDLS and YYNGEE. The CDR3 nucleotides are TGTGCCAGTTCAACGACAGAAAATGTCAATCAGCCCCAGCATTTT. As protein: CASSTTENVNQPQHF.

CDR3 in amino acids: CASSSHEGDGNQPQHF. Here the CDR3 DNA reads TGTGCCAGCAGCTCGCACGAGGGAGATGGGAATCAGCCCCAGCATTTT. V is TRBV9 and J is TRBJ1-5; D is uncertain. The CDR3 sequence is 16 residues long. Trimming pared 4 bases from V and 4 bases from J, leaving 18 bases between. Germline V gene data show CDR1 as SGDLS and CDR2 as YYNGEE.

This clone was found a few times. This rearrangement joins TRBV30 to TRBJ1-1; D gene uncertain. This CDR3 comprises 11 residues. The germline CDR1 and CDR2 sequences are GTSNPN and SVGIG (reference sequence). CDR3 in amino acids: CASAVNTEAFF. The CDR3 nucleotides read TGTGCTTCTGCCGTGAACACTGAAGCTTTCTTT.

The chain joins TRBV5-6 to TRBJ2-5; possible D gene TRBD1, 6 bases. V was shortened by 4 bases and J by 2 bases, with 12 bases between the two germline ends. The CDR3 runs 14 residues. Germline-derived CDR1 and CDR2 are SGHDT and YYEEEE. CDR3 in amino acids: CASSLPDRQETQYF. In nucleotides, the CDR3 is TGTGCCAGCAGCCTCCCGGACAGACAAGAGACCCAGTACTTC.